This TCR beta chain derives from a study of blood T cell repertoires in COVID-19. Study overall: There were acute and convalescent COVID-19 samples, and they came from the United States, Italy and Spain. From T cells, B-cell-depleted T cells, or PBMCs came the material, which was cDNA or gDNA.

Germline loops: CDR1 LNHDA, CDR2 SQIVND (reference sequence). V lost 7 bases to trimming and J lost 1 base, with 13 bases between them. The CDR3 loop spans 15 amino acids. Authors' methods: Using reference gene primer amplification, nucleated cell counts were estimated. TCRdb's copy holds only in-frame clones and misses some; the assay was immunoSEQ multiplex PCR. The V and J calls and the clone size are those of that table, but D and trimming were determined from the DNA. The table lists 150,000 to 200,000 clones, around four fifths of them singletons. The chain couples TRBV19 to TRBJ1-4; a weak D match, TRBD1 (5 bases). The sequenced sample was peripheral blood. The TCR sequence derives from a woman aged 25 to 39 with acute or convalescent COVID-19. In nucleotides, the CDR3 is TGTGCCAGTAACCAGGGCGGCGGAACTAATGAAAAACTGTTTTTT. It translates to CASNQGGGTNEKLFF.